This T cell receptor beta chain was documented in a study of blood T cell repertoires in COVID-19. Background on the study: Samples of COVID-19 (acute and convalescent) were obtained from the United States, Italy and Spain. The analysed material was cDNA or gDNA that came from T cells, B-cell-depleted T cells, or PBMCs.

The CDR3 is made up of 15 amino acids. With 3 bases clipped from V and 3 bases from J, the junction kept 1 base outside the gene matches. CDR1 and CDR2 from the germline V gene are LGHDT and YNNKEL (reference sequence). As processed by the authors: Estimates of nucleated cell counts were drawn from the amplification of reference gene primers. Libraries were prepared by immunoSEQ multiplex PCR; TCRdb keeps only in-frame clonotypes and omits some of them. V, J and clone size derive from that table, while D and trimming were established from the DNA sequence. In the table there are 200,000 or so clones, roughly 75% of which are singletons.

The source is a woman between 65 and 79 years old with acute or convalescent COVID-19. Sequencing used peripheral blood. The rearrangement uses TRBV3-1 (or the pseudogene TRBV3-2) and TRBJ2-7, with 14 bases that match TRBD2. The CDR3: CASSQGTSGSYEQYF. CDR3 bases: TGTGCCAGCAGCCAGGGGACTAGCGGGAGCTACGAGCAGTACTTC.